Here is one T cell receptor beta chain with its context. Its ends do not fully match the called genes, so a read error is possible. This CDR3 has 14 amino acids. Germline V gene lookup returns CDR1 SGHRS and CDR2 YFSETQ. The data stem from a study of shared clonotypes between healthy human individuals. Genomic DNA per cell subset filled all wells of several immunoSEQ plates. TCRdb's table, derived via immunoSEQ multiplex PCR, lists solely in-frame clones and lacks some. The sample holds roughly 500,000 clones, around 96% seen once. The source of this sequence is a woman aged 25 to 39 in good health. Source material: naive CD4+ T cells sorted from blood. Subset of the sample: CD45RA+ positively selected. This chain links TRBV5-1 with TRBJ1-1; D is perhaps TRBD1 (6 bases). The CDR3 is CASTLGTPNTEAFF. The CDR3 DNA reads as TGCGCCAGCACCTTGGGGACACCCAACACTGAAGCTTTCTTT.